These 12 T cell receptor beta chains originate from one sample sequenced in a study of cytomegalovirus exposure and HLA in healthy donors. The PCR ran on 60 Vbeta and 13 Jbeta primers. The assay was immunoSEQ multiplex PCR, and TCRdb's table has in-frame clones only and misses some. The sample has approximately 150,000 clones, about four fifths seen once. Specimen: PBMCs. The receptors were gathered from a girl aged 10-17 years in good health and CMV-seropositive.

The V and J genes are TRBV2 and TRBJ2-7; TRBD1 matches 9 bases. The CDR3 runs to 14 residues. Looked up from germline, CDR1 is SNHLY and CDR2 is FYNNEI. Germline trimming cut 5 bases from V and 5 bases from J; bases unmatched to any gene: 7. The CDR3 nucleotides are TGTGCCAGCAGTCAACAGGGGGCGAAGGACGAGCAGTACTTC. Its protein is CASSQQGAKDEQYF.

V is TRBV11-2 and J is TRBJ2-7, with D perhaps matching TRBD2 (6 bases). Trimming removed 0 bases from V and 5 bases from J, with 14 bases in between. Germline CDR1 reads SGHAT; CDR2 reads FQNNGV. This CDR3 is built from 15 residues. CDR3 coding DNA: TGTGCCAGCAGCTTAGATGGGACGGGGGTCGACGAGCAGTACTTC. Protein: CASSLDGTGVDEQYF.

The chain uses TRBV10-3 and TRBJ1-3; the match to TRBD1 covers 7 bases. Per the germline V gene, CDR1 is ENHRY and CDR2 is SYGVKD. CDR3 length: 15 residues. The V gene end was trimmed by 9 bases and the J gene end by 4 bases; junction bases not matched to a gene: 12. The CDR3 loop reads CAMRLTGAVGNTIYF. DNA of the CDR3: TGTGCCATGCGCCTAACAGGGGCAGTCGGAAACACCATATATTTT.

V usage is TRBV5-1 and J usage is TRBJ1-1, with D maybe TRBD1 (5 bases). Germline V gives CDR1 SGHRS, CDR2 YFSETQ. The CDR3 loop spans 16 amino acids. V lost 1 base to trimming and J lost 3 bases, with 16 bases between them. DNA of the CDR3: TGCGCCAGCAGCTTGAATAGGGACGGGGGGGACACTGAAGCTTTCTTT. Translation: CASSLNRDGGDTEAFF.

The chain employs TRBV6-5 and TRBJ1-1; D call uncertain. V lost 2 bases and J 0 bases, leaving 4 bases between the germline ends. The CDR3 is 13 residues long. Germline loops: CDR1 MNHEY, CDR2 SVGAGI. The CDR3 here is CASSYQMNTEAFF. Written as DNA, the CDR3 is TGTGCCAGCAGTTACCAGATGAACACTGAAGCTTTCTTT.

The chain joins TRBV6-6 to TRBJ2-3; TRBD2 matches at 13 bases. Losses at the gene ends were 7 bases for V and 7 bases for J; bases not matched to a gene: 8. The CDR3 is 15 amino acids. Germline CDR1 and CDR2: MNHNY and SVGAGI (reference sequence). This CDR3 reads CASTIGGTSGNTQYF. The CDR3 DNA is TGTGCCAGCACCATCGGGGGGACTAGCGGGAATACGCAGTATTTT.

This sequence joins TRBV6-4 and TRBJ2-1, with TRBD2 matching 13 bases. Per germline, CDR1 MRHNA and CDR2 SNTAGT. J was trimmed by 4 bases and V by 4 bases; bases with no gene match: 1. The CDR3 consists of 15 residues. The CDR3 loop reads CASSGGLAGYNEQFF. The CDR3 nucleotides are TGTGCCAGCAGTGGGGGACTAGCGGGATACAATGAGCAGTTCTTC.

The V and J genes are TRBV29-1 and TRBJ1-5, with 9 bases aligning to TRBD1. Germline trimming cut 6 bases from V and 7 bases from J; bases unmatched to any gene: 16. Germline V gene data show CDR1 as SQVTM and CDR2 as ANQGSEA. The CDR3 covers 16 residues. CDR3 nucleotides: TGCAGCGTCCTACAGTCGGGTACAGGGGGCAGCCAGCCCCAGCATTTT. This sequence encodes CSVLQSGTGGSQPQHF.

The J gene is TRBJ1-2, the V gene TRBV12-5; D call uncertain. CDR3 length equals 14 residues. The V and J ends lost 7 bases and 6 bases respectively, with 18 bases between them. Germline assignment: CDR1 LGHNT and CDR2 FRNRAP. Here the CDR3 DNA reads TGTGCTAGTGCCTTCAGTCAGACTGGTAATGGCTACACCTTC. Translating it yields CASAFSQTGNGYTF. The full variable domain, in which reference TRBV12-5 and TRBJ1-2 provide the parts outside the CDR3, is DARVTQTPRHKVTEMGQEVTMRCQPILGHNTVFWYRQTMMQGLELLAYFRNRAPLDDSGMPKDRFSAEMPDATLATLKIQPSEPRDSAVYFCASAFSQTGNGYTFGSGTRLTVV.

This clone occurred a few times. One junction end does not reproduce the germline sequence, and a read error may be involved. The chain carries TRBV7-7 and TRBJ2-5; TRBD1 matches at 8 bases. Germline CDR1 and CDR2: SSHAT and FNYEAQ (reference sequence). The CDR3 totals 14 residues. The CDR3 here is CASRPPTGEETQYF. The CDR3 DNA reads TGTGCTAGCAGACCTCCGACAGGGGAGGAGACCCAGTACTTC.

The chain links TRBV5-1 to TRBJ1-1; unclear D gene. Between the trimmed V and J ends, which lost 0 bases and 1 base, there was a span of 7 bases. CDR1 is SGHRS, CDR2 YFSETQ, per germline. The CDR3 loop spans 14 amino acids. The CDR3 reads CASSLERANTEAFF. DNA of the CDR3: TGCGCCAGCAGCTTGGAGAGGGCGAACACTGAAGCTTTCTTT.

This sequence joins TRBV7-2 and TRBJ2-1, with TRBD2 matching 7 bases. J gave up 8 bases and V 2 bases, and 9 bases lay outside the gene matches. The CDR3 contains 15 residues. Germline CDR1 reads SGHTA; CDR2 reads FQGNSA. This CDR3 is CASSLTGLVNDEQFF. The DNA for the CDR3 is TGTGCCAGCAGCTTAACCGGACTAGTAAATGATGAGCAGTTCTTC.